Listed below are T cell receptor beta chains from one sample, sequenced in a study of control samples from healthy donors and cancer patients. The method was immunoSEQ multiplex PCR; TCRdb's version includes in-frame clones alone and lacks a portion of them. The sample holds tens of thousands of clones, approximately 84% seen once. The sequenced material came from PBMCs. Receptor source: a man aged 70 or older with lung cancer. Each CDR3 is given with its conserved first and last residue. D genes are given only for firm matches. The size field is filled for only some rows; it gives once, few, many or a size class.

V	J	D	size	CDR3	DNA
TRBV29-1	TRBJ1-2	TRBD1	NA	CSISRDRAVYGYTF	TGCAGCATTTCCCGGGACAGGGCTGTCTATGGCTACACCTTC
TRBV6-5	TRBJ2-4	NA	NA	CASSSSLAKNIQYF	TGTGCCAGCAGCTCGAGTCTAGCCAAAAACATTCAGTACTTC
TRBV5-6	TRBJ2-3	NA	once	CASSLGRVDTQYF	TGTGCCAGCAGCTTGGGGCGGGTGGATACGCAGTATTTT
TRBV7-9	TRBJ1-5	TRBD1	NA	CASSPTGIQPQHF	TGTGCCAGCAGCCCGACAGGGATACAGCCCCAGCATTTT
TRBV7-3	TRBJ2-2	NA	NA	CASSSRVGGELFF	TGTGCCAGCAGCTCCAGGGTAGGGGGGGAGCTGTTTTTT
TRBV3-1/TRBV3-2	TRBJ1-6	TRBD1	NA	CASSQRQGNSPLHF	TGTGCCAGCAGCCAACGACAGGGAAATTCACCCCTCCACTTT
TRBV19	TRBJ1-1	NA	NA	CASSWSVGLNTEAFF	TGTGCCAGTAGTTGGAGCGTGGGTTTGAACACTGAAGCTTTCTTT
TRBV4-1	TRBJ1-5	TRBD1	few	CASSQAWGQVNQPQHF	TGCGCCAGCAGCCAAGCGTGGGGACAGGTAAATCAGCCCCAGCATTTT
TRBV7-9	TRBJ2-2	NA	NA	CASNTNTGELFF	TGTGCCAGCAACACGAACACCGGGGAGCTGTTTTTT
TRBV5-6	TRBJ2-7	TRBD1	NA	CASSEQGAGTYEQYF	TGTGCCAGCAGCGAGCAGGGGGCGGGAACCTACGAGCAGTACTTC
TRBV19	TRBJ1-5	NA	NA	CASTEQGHNQPQHF	TGTGCCAGTACGGAGCAGGGGCACAATCAGCCCCAGCATTTT
TRBV6-5	TRBJ2-7	NA	once	CASSYGRVPYEQYF	TGTGCCAGCAGTTACGGCAGGGTACCCTACGAGCAGTACTTC
TRBV7-3	TRBJ2-1	TRBD2	once	CASSPGLPNNEQFF	TGTGCCAGCAGCCCGGGACTACCTAACAATGAGCAGTTCTTC
TRBV28	TRBJ2-2	TRBD2	NA	CATGGENTGELFF	TGTGCCACGGGGGGAGAGAACACCGGGGAGCTGTTTTTT
TRBV7-9	TRBJ2-1	NA	NA	CASTLTGSSYNEQFF	TGTGCCAGCACCCTTACAGGGAGCTCCTACAATGAGCAGTTCTTC
TRBV28	TRBJ1-1	NA	NA	CASRTESTEAFF	TGTGCCAGCAGAACTGAGAGCACTGAAGCTTTCTTT
TRBV10-2	TRBJ1-5	NA	NA	CASSESAMGNQPQHF	TGCGCCAGCAGTGAGTCTGCGATGGGCAATCAGCCCCAGCATTTT
TRBV3-1/TRBV3-2	TRBJ1-1	NA	NA	CASSPPWGSAANTEAFF	TGTGCCAGCAGCCCCCCTTGGGGAAGTGCAGCGAACACTGAAGCTTTCTTT
TRBV6-5	TRBJ2-3	TRBD2	NA	CASSPAGLAVHTQYF	TGTGCCAGCTCTCCGGCCGGACTAGCGGTTCATACGCAGTATTTT
TRBV7-2	TRBJ1-2	NA	NA	CASSLSGRGGGYGYTF	TGTGCCAGCAGCTTATCGGGGCGGGGGGGAGGTTATGGCTACACCTTC
TRBV6-5	TRBJ1-5	NA	few	CASGWNQPQHF	TGTGCCAGCGGTTGGAATCAGCCCCAGCATTTT
TRBV6-6	TRBJ1-4	NA	NA	CASSAGHNEKLFF	TGTGCCAGCAGTGCCGGCCACAATGAAAAACTGTTTTTT